Shown below are 21 T cell receptor beta chains from a single sample sequenced in a study of control samples from healthy donors and cancer patients. The assay was immunoSEQ multiplex PCR, and TCRdb's table has in-frame clones only and misses some. The data contain roughly 170,000 clones, 75% to 95% of them singletons. Sequencing was carried out using blood. These receptors were taken from a woman between 35 and 50 years old in good health.

The rearrangement joins TRBV11-2 to TRBJ2-5; the D is unclear. Germline V gives CDR1 SGHAT, CDR2 FQNNGV. The CDR3 has 15 amino acids. The V end was cut by 1 base, the J end by 4 bases, with 13 bases between. This CDR3 is CASSLAAGGGETQYF. CDR3 in DNA: TGTGCCAGCAGCTTAGCGGCTGGCGGTGGAGAGACCCAGTACTTC.

V is TRBV19 and J is TRBJ1-2; weak D call: TRBD1 (6 bases). Trimming shortened V by 6 bases and J by 3 bases, and 23 bases separated the two germline ends. The CDR3 has 17 residues. Germline loops: CDR1 LNHDA, CDR2 SQIVND (reference sequence). CDR3 in DNA: TGTGCCAGTAGAGAGGGTGCTCTAGGGGGTTCTTACTATGGCTACACCTTC. The encoded protein is CASREGALGGSYYGYTF.

This sequence joins TRBV15 and TRBJ1-3; 7 bases are a match to TRBD1. Germline assignment: CDR1 LNHNV and CDR2 YYDKDF (reference sequence). J lost 4 bases, V lost 8 bases, and 2 bases had no gene match. This CDR3 has 12 amino acids. DNA for the CDR3: TGTGCCACCCAAGGGGGCGGAAACACCATATATTTT. Protein: CATQGGGNTIYF.

The J gene is TRBJ1-3, the V gene TRBV19, with D unresolved. V lost 11 bases and J 0 bases, leaving 14 bases between the germline ends. Germline V gene sequence: CDR1 LNHDA, CDR2 SQIVND (reference sequence). The CDR3 spans 14 residues. CDR3 region: CAASKQSSGNTIYF. CDR3 nucleotide sequence: TGTGCCGCCAGTAAACAAAGCTCTGGAAACACCATATATTTT.

The chain recombines TRBV7-9 with TRBJ1-4; D remains unclear. The length of the CDR3 is 12 residues. Germline V gives CDR1 SEHNR, CDR2 FQNEAQ (reference sequence). Trimming took 2 bases from V and 7 from J, leaving 5 bases between them. CDR3 amino acids: CASSLLVEKLFF. The CDR3, as DNA: TGTGCCAGCAGCTTATTGGTTGAAAAACTGTTTTTT.

This clone was counted a single time. The V and J genes are TRBV6-5 and TRBJ2-6; possibly TRBD1 for D (7 bases). The germline V gene encodes CDR1 MNHEY and CDR2 SVGAGI. The V end lost 7 bases, the J end lost 1 base, and 8 bases lay between the germline ends. This CDR3 contains 14 residues. The CDR3 region has the DNA TGTGCCAGCACAGGGGGGTCTGGGGCCAACGTCCTGACTTTC. Its translation is CASTGGSGANVLTF.

V usage is TRBV13 and J usage is TRBJ2-5; 11 nucleotides line up with TRBD2. The CDR3 extends over 16 amino acids. Germline CDR1 reads PRHDT; CDR2 reads FYEKMQ (reference sequence). V shed 4 bases, J shed 2 bases, and the junction held 6 bases outside the gene matches. The CDR3 protein is CASSYLAGGRQETQYF. CDR3 nucleotide sequence: TGTGCCAGCAGCTACCTAGCGGGGGGCCGACAAGAGACCCAGTACTTC.

In its sample, this clone was seen a few times. The genes are TRBV24-1 and TRBJ2-1; D is unclear. The germline gives CDR1 KGHDR, CDR2 SFDVKD. Trimming removed 0 bases from V and 7 bases from J, with 0 bases in between. CDR3 length: 11 amino acids. This CDR3 is CATSDLNEQFF. CDR3 bases: TGTGCCACCAGTGATTTGAATGAGCAGTTCTTC.

The genes are TRBV19 and TRBJ2-7, with D maybe TRBD2 (7 bases). This CDR3 is built from 14 residues. V was shortened by 4 bases and J by 3 bases, with 13 bases between the two germline ends. Germline V gene lookup returns CDR1 LNHDA and CDR2 SQIVND (reference sequence). Here the CDR3 reads CASSTSGTHYEQYF. DNA for the CDR3: TGTGCCAGTAGTACCAGCGGGACACACTACGAGCAGTACTTC. Variable domain in full (rest from reference TRBV19 and TRBJ2-7): DGGITQSPKYLFRKEGQNVTLSCEQNLNHDAMYWYRQDPGQGLRLIYYSQIVNDFQKGDIAEGYSVSREKKESFPLTVTSAQKNPTAFYLCASSTSGTHYEQYFGPGTRLTVT.

J is TRBJ1-1 and V is TRBV27, with D possibly TRBD1 on 5 matching bases. CDR1 MNHEY and CDR2 SMNVEV come from the germline V gene (reference sequence). V lost 4 bases and J 1 base, leaving 13 bases between the germline ends. This CDR3 contains 15 residues. The chain's CDR3 is CASSWSRETNTEAFF. CDR3 bases: TGTGCCAGCAGTTGGTCCAGGGAGACGAACACTGAAGCTTTCTTT.

The gene calls are TRBV7-8 and TRBJ1-4; D might be TRBD1 (5 bases). Per germline, CDR1 SGHVS and CDR2 FQNEAQ. V was cut by 2 bases and J by 7 bases, with 14 bases left in between. This CDR3 is built from 15 residues. The CDR3 region has the DNA TGTGCCAGCAGCTTAATCGGGGCCGGGGGTGAAAAACTGTTTTTT. It codes for CASSLIGAGGEKLFF. The full variable domain, rest sourced from reference TRBV7-8 and TRBJ1-4, is GAGVSQSPRYKVAKRGQDVALRCDPISGHVSLFWYQQALGQGPEFLTYFQNEAQLDKSGLPSDRFFAERPEGSVSTLKIQRTQQEDSAVYLCASSLIGAGGEKLFFGSGTQLSVL.

The chain couples TRBV20-1 to TRBJ2-5; D is ambiguous. The germline gives CDR1 DFQATT, CDR2 SNEGSKA (reference sequence). The V gene lost 4 bases and the J gene lost 0 bases, with 3 bases spanning the gap. This CDR3 has 11 amino acids. The chain's CDR3 is CSATDQETQYF. The CDR3 bases are TGCAGTGCTACCGACCAAGAGACCCAGTACTTC.

This chain links TRBV2 with TRBJ1-3; D unclear. This CDR3 has 15 residues. CDR1 is SNHLY, CDR2 FYNNEI, per germline. Trimming removed 7 bases at V and 0 bases at J, with 13 bases between. As DNA, the CDR3 is TGTGCCAGCACCCAAAGCGGAAACTCTGGAAACACCATATATTTT. This codes for CASTQSGNSGNTIYF.

This clone came up once. This chain connects TRBV2 to TRBJ1-1, with D possibly matching TRBD1 (5 bases). The V gene lost 10 bases and the J gene lost 0 bases, with 15 bases spanning the gap. The CDR3 length is 14 residues. Germline loops: CDR1 SNHLY, CDR2 FYNNEI. This chain's CDR3 is CATKGHYMNTEAFF. The CDR3 DNA follows: TGTGCCACAAAAGGACATTACATGAACACTGAAGCTTTCTTT.

V is TRBV11-2 and J is TRBJ1-2; no clear D gene. The CDR3 totals 15 residues. V shed 3 bases and J shed 6 bases, with 17 bases lying between them. CDR1 is SGHAT, CDR2 FQNNGV, per germline. CDR3 sequence: CASSFGPGREDGYTF. CDR3 DNA: TGTGCCAGCAGCTTTGGCCCCGGACGGGAAGATGGCTACACCTTC.

The chain is built from TRBV5-4 and TRBJ2-7; 10 positions agree with TRBD1. This CDR3 is 14 amino acids long. V was pared by 4 bases and J by 3 bases, with 4 bases of the junction left unmatched. Germline values: CDR1 SGHNT, CDR2 YYREEE (reference sequence). CDR3 coding DNA: TGTGCCAGCAGCAACCGGGACAGGGGCTACGAGCAGTACTTC. Protein sequence: CASSNRDRGYEQYF.

This chain links TRBV7-9 with TRBJ2-3, with unresolved D. Germline V gene lookup returns CDR1 SEHNR and CDR2 FQNEAQ (reference sequence). V lost 0 bases to trimming and J lost 4 bases, with 8 bases between them. The CDR3 is 14 residues long. The CDR3 nucleotides are TGTGCCAGCAGCTTAGCGGGCACGTCAGATACGCAGTATTTT. Translation gives CASSLAGTSDTQYF. The full variable domain, rest sourced from reference TRBV7-9 and TRBJ2-3, is DTGVSQNPRHKITKRGQNVTFRCDPISEHNRLYWYRQTLGQGPEFLTYFQNEAQLEKSRLLSDRFSAERPKGSFSTLEIQRTEQGDSAMYLCASSLAGTSDTQYFGPGTRLTVL.

This clone was observed once. The V and J genes are TRBV2 and TRBJ1-1; perhaps TRBD1 as D (6 bases). V gave up 7 bases and J gave up 10 bases, with 16 bases separating them. CDR3 length equals 12 residues. CDR1 SNHLY and CDR2 FYNNEI come from the germline V gene. This CDR3 is CASNEEGVGAFF. The CDR3 coding sequence is TGTGCCAGCAACGAAGAGGGGGTAGGAGCTTTCTTT. The variable domain in full, completed from reference TRBV2 and TRBJ1-1, reads EPEVTQTPSHQVTQMGQEVILRCVPISNHLYFYWYRQILGQKVEFLVSFYNNEISEKSEIFDDQFSVERPDGSNFTLKIRSTKLEDSAMYFCASNEEGVGAFFGQGTRLTVV.

This rearrangement joins TRBV6-5 to TRBJ2-3, with D uncertain. Germline values: CDR1 MNHEY, CDR2 SVGAGI. V lost 6 bases and J 3 bases, leaving 16 bases between the germline ends. There are 15 residues in the CDR3. CDR3 in DNA: TGTGCCAGCAGCCCGACCTACGGATTGACAGATACGCAGTATTTT. This gives the protein CASSPTYGLTDTQYF.

The CDR3 nucleotides read TGTGCCAGCAGTCGGGGGGTTGGCTACACCTTC. Translated: CASSRGVGYTF. The chain links TRBV27 to TRBJ1-2; weak D call: TRBD1 (5 bases). This CDR3 spans 11 amino acids. Germline V CDR1 and CDR2: MNHEY, SMNVEV (reference sequence). Trimming took 5 bases from V and 7 from J, leaving 8 bases between them.

The chain recombines TRBV6-4 with TRBJ2-2; 7 nucleotides line up with TRBD1. Germline values: CDR1 MRHNA, CDR2 SNTAGT. The CDR3 has 16 residues. V dropped 3 bases and J dropped 7; count of bases not matched to a gene: 11. The CDR3 nucleotides are TGTGCCAGCAGTGAGGTTGGGACAGCTCTGGTCGGGGAGCTGTTTTTT. It specifies CASSEVGTALVGELFF.